Listed here are 13 T cell receptor beta chains from one sample, sequenced in a study of vaccination and CD4 T cells after COVID-19. An Oncomine TCR Beta short-read assay was used to sequence the DNA from cultured CD4+ T cells. TCRdb reprocessed the PCR reads with MiXCR, giving one entry per CDR3 protein. The table records approximately 12,000 distinct CDR3 sequences, around 78% of them present only once. The treatment denotes: roughly nine-day PBMC culture with coronavirus spike peptide pools or control peptides (ViraFEST assay). Their recognized antigens are unknown. Specimen: CD4+ T cells from blood, cultured in vitro. The receptors shown here come from a human donor who had recovered from COVID-19.

This chain joins TRBV12-3 or TRBV12-4 and TRBJ1-1; the D gene is possibly TRBD1 (5 bases). V dropped 5 bases and J dropped 0 bases, with 13 bases sitting between them. The CDR3 length is 15 residues. CDR3 in amino acids: CASSRPGRLNTEAFF. The CDR3 DNA follows: TGTGCCAGCAGTCGTCCGGGACGATTGAACACTGAAGCTTTCTTT.

This clonotype was picked up a small number of times. V and J are TRBV7-2 and TRBJ2-5, with 9 bases fitting TRBD2. The CDR3 is 19 amino acids. CDR1 and CDR2 from the germline V gene are SGHTA and FQGNSA. The V gene end was trimmed by 4 bases and the J gene end by 4 bases; junction bases not matched to a gene: 19. CDR3 DNA sequence: TGTGCCAGCAGCTCGACAGGGTGGAGAGGCGGGAGGGCCGGAGAGACCCAGTACTTC. Encoded protein: CASSSTGWRGGRAGETQYF.

This clonotype was found once. The chain has TRBV20-1 and TRBJ2-1; 10 bases are a match to TRBD2. The V gene's germline CDR1 is DFQATT and CDR2 SNEGSKA (reference sequence). This CDR3 spans 17 amino acids. With V trimmed by 2 bases and J by 2 bases, 9 bases remained unmatched. The CDR3 region is CSARISGRLQTYNEQFF. The CDR3 nucleotides read TGCAGTGCTAGAATTAGCGGGAGGTTACAAACCTACAATGAGCAGTTCTTC.

The V call is TRBV7-9, the J call TRBJ2-3; 7 nucleotides agree with TRBD2. The trim removed 5 bases at V and 0 bases at J, leaving 14 bases unmatched. The CDR3 consists of 18 residues. From germline, CDR1 is SEHNR and CDR2 FQNEAQ (reference sequence). The CDR3 reads CASSTRSSSGLSTDTQYF. CDR3 in DNA: TGTGCCAGCAGCACCCGGAGCAGTTCGGGACTAAGCACAGATACGCAGTATTTT.

The rearrangement uses TRBV20-1 and TRBJ1-2; D is ambiguous. Per the germline V gene, CDR1 is DFQATT and CDR2 is SNEGSKA (reference sequence). Trimming pared 0 bases from V and 2 bases from J, leaving 13 bases between. There are 15 residues in the CDR3. In DNA form, the CDR3 reads TGCAGTGCTAGAGATCGGGCAGGAACAAACTATGGCTACACCTTC. Protein: CSARDRAGTNYGYTF.

The chain couples TRBV7-9 to TRBJ2-2; the D gene is possibly TRBD2 (5 bases). This CDR3 spans 15 amino acids. Germline lookup yields CDR1 SEHNR and CDR2 FQNEAQ (reference sequence). Trimming stripped 4 bases from V and 5 bases from J, with 14 bases between. CDR3 in amino acids: CASSSSGRRTGELFF. In DNA form, the CDR3 reads TGTGCCAGCAGCTCCAGTGGGAGAAGGACCGGGGAGCTGTTTTTT.

In DNA form, the CDR3 reads TGTGCCAGCAGCTTGGACAGGGGAATACGAACAGATACGCAGTATTTT. It is translated as CASSLDRGIRTDTQYF. The chain carries TRBV5-5 and TRBJ2-3; 7 positions agree with TRBD1. This CDR3 contains 16 residues. CDR1 is SGHKS, CDR2 YYEKEE, per germline (reference sequence). Trimming at V came to 0 bases and at J to 3 bases, leaving 7 bases not matched to a gene. Drawing the rest from reference TRBV5-5 and TRBJ2-3, the complete variable domain is DAGVTQSPTHLIKTRGQQVTLRCSPISGHKSVSWYQQVLGQGPQFIFQYYEKEERGRGNFPDRFSARQFPNYSSELNVNALLLGDSALYLCASSLDRGIRTDTQYFGPGTRLTVL.

The rearrangement links TRBV19 to TRBJ1-2, with D hard to call. The CDR3 length is 12 residues. V lost 5 bases to trimming and J lost 4 bases, with 8 bases between them. Per the germline V gene, CDR1 is LNHDA and CDR2 is SQIVND (reference sequence). In DNA form, the CDR3 reads TGTGCCAGTAGTCCCCGGGGCTATGGCTACACCTTC. Translated, it gives CASSPRGYGYTF.

This chain joins TRBV6-4 and TRBJ2-1; possibly TRBD1 or TRBD2 for D (6 bases each). The CDR3 extends over 12 amino acids. CDR1 MRHNA and CDR2 SNTAGT come from the germline V gene. V shed 6 bases and J shed 9 bases, with 12 bases lying between them. CDR3 residues: CASRTEGGEQFF. CDR3 nucleotide sequence: TGTGCCAGCAGAACGGAGGGGGGTGAGCAGTTCTTC.

This rearrangement joins TRBV7-2 to TRBJ1-1, with unresolved D. The CDR3 extends over 13 amino acids. V lost 5 bases and J 2 bases, leaving 9 bases between the germline ends. Germline lookup yields CDR1 SGHTA and CDR2 FQGNSA. Here the CDR3 reads CASSRDGNTEAFF. In nucleotides, the CDR3 is TGTGCCAGCAGCCGCGACGGTAACACTGAAGCTTTCTTT.

The chain combines TRBV7-2 with TRBJ2-7; the D is unclear. The V end was cut by 2 bases, the J end by 0 bases, with 14 bases between. Looked up from germline, CDR1 is SGHTA and CDR2 is FQGNSA. This CDR3 spans 16 amino acids. In DNA form, the CDR3 reads TGTGCCAGCAGCTTATCAAGACTTTCAGTCTCCTACGAGCAGTACTTC. Translation: CASSLSRLSVSYEQYF. Together with reference TRBV7-2 and TRBJ2-7, the CDR3 gives the full variable domain: GAGVSQSPSNKVTEKGKDVELRCDPISGHTALYWYRQSLGQGLEFLIYFQGNSAPDKSGLPSDRFSAERTGGSVSTLTIQRTQQEDSAVYLCASSLSRLSVSYEQYFGPGTRLTVT.

The V gene is TRBV7-3, the J gene TRBJ2-2; D perhaps matches TRBD2 (5 bases). The V gene's germline CDR1 is SGHTA and CDR2 FQGTGA. This CDR3 spans 15 amino acids. The V and J ends lost 5 bases and 0 bases respectively, with 10 bases between them. CDR3 sequence (DNA): TGTGCCAGCAGCCCGGACTCCACGAACACCGGGGAGCTGTTTTTT. Amino acids: CASSPDSTNTGELFF.

This chain links TRBV7-9 with TRBJ2-7, with D maybe TRBD1 (5 bases). The CDR3 spans 15 residues. The V gene lost 5 bases and the J gene lost 0 bases, with 14 bases spanning the gap. Germline lookup yields CDR1 SEHNR and CDR2 FQNEAQ (reference sequence). CDR3 loop: CASSPTGLTSYEQYF. The CDR3 nucleotides are TGTGCCAGCAGCCCAACAGGTTTGACCTCCTACGAGCAGTACTTC.